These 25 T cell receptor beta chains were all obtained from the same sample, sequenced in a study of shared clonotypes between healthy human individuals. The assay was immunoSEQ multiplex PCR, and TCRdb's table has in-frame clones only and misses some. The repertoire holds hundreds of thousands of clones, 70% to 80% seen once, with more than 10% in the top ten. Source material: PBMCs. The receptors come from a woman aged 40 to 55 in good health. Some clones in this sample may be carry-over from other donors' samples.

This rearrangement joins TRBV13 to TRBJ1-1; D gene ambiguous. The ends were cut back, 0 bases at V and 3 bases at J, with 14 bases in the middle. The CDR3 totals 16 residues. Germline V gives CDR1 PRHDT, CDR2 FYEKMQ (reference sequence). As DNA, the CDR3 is TGTGCCAGCAGCTTAGGCCCCCAACAGTGGGACACTGAAGCTTTCTTT. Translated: CASSLGPQQWDTEAFF.

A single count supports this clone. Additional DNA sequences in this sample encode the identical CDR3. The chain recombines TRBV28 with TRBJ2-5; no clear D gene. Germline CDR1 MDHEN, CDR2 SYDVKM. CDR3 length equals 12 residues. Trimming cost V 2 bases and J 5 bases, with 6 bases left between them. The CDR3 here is CASSLGWETQYF. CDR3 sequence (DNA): TGTGCCAGCAGTTTAGGGTGGGAGACCCAGTACTTC.

CDR3 residues: CASSLGTSGNYNEQFF. CDR3 in DNA: TGCGCCAGCAGCTTGGGGACTAGCGGGAACTACAATGAGCAGTTCTTC. The rearrangement uses TRBV5-1 and TRBJ2-1, with 12 bases matching TRBD2. Per the germline V gene, CDR1 is SGHRS and CDR2 is YFSETQ. The CDR3 contains 16 residues. The junction had 1 base not matched to a gene; V was cut back by 0 bases and J by 3 bases.

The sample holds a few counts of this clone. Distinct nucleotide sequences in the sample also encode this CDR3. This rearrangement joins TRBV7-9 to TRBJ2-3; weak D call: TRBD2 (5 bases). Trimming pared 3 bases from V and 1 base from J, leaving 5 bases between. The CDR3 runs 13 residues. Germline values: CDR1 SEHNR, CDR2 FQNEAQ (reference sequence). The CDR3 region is CASSLGGTDTQYF. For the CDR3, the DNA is TGTGCCAGCAGCTTGGGAGGCACAGATACGCAGTATTTT. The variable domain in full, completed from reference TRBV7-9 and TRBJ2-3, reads DTGVSQNPRHKITKRGQNVTFRCDPISEHNRLYWYRQTLGQGPEFLTYFQNEAQLEKSRLLSDRFSAERPKGSFSTLEIQRTEQGDSAMYLCASSLGGTDTQYFGPGTRLTVL.

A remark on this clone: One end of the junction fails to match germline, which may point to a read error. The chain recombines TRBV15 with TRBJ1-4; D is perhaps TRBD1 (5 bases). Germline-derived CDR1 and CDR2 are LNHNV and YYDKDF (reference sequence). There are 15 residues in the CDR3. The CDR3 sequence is CATSRERGTNEKLFF. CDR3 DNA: TGTGCCACCAGCAGAGAGCGGGGCACTAATGAAAAACTGTTCTTT. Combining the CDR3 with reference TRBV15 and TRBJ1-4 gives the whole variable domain DAMVIQNPRYQVTQFGKPVTLSCSQTLNHNVMYWYQQKSSQAPKLLFHYYDKDFNNEADTPDNFQSRRPNTSFCFLDIRSPGLGDTAMYLCATSRERGTNEKLFFGSGTQLSVL.

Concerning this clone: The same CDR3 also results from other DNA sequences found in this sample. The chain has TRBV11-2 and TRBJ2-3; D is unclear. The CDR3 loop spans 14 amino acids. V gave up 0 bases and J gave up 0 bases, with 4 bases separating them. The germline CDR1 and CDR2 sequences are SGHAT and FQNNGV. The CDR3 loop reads CASSLDFSTDTQYF. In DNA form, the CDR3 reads TGTGCCAGCAGCTTAGATTTTAGCACAGATACGCAGTATTTT.

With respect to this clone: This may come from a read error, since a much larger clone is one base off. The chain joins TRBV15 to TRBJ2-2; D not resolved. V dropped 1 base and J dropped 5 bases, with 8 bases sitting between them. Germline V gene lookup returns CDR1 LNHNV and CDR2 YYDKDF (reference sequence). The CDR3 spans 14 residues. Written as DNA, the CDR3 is TGTGCCACCAGCAGAGGTCGTTCTACCGGGGAGCTGTTTTTT. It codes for CATSRGRSTGELFF.

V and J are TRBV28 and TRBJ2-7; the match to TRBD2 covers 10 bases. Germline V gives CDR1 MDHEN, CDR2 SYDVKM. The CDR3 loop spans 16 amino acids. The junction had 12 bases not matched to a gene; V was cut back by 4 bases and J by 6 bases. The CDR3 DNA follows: TGTGCCAGCAGTTCTCCATGGGCTAGCGGGAGCACCGAGCAGTACTTC. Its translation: CASSSPWASGSTEQYF. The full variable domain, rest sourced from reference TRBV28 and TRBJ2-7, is DVKVTQSSRYLVKRTGEKVFLECVQDMDHENMFWYRQDPGLGLRLIYFSYDVKMKEKGDIPEGYSVSREKKERFSLILESASTNQTSMYLCASSSPWASGSTEQYFGPGTRLTVT.

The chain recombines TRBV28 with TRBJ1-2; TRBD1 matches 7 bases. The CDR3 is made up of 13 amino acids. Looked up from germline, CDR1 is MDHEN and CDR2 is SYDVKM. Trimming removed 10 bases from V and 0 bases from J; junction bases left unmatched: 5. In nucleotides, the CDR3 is TGTGCCACCGGGACAGCCTCTAACTATGGCTACACCTTC. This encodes CATGTASNYGYTF.

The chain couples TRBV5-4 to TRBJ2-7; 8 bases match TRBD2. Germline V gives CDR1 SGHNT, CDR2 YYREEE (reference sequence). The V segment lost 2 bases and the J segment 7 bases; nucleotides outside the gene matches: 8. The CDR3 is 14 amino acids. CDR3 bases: TGTGCCAGCAGCTTATCGGGAGGGCCTAAAGAGCAGTACTTC. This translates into CASSLSGGPKEQYF.

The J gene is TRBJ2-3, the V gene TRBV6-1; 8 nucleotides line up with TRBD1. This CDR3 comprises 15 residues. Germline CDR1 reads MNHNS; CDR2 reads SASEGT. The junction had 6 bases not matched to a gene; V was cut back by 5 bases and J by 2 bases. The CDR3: CASSNRGAPTDTQYF. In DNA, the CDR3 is TGTGCCAGCAGTAACAGGGGGGCCCCCACAGATACGCAGTATTTT.

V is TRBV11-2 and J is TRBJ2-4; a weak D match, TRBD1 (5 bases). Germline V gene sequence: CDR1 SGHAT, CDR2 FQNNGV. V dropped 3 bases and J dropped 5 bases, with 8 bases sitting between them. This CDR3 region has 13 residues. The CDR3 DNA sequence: TGTGCCAGCAGCTTGGGGCGGCAAAACATTCAGTACTTC. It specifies CASSLGRQNIQYF.

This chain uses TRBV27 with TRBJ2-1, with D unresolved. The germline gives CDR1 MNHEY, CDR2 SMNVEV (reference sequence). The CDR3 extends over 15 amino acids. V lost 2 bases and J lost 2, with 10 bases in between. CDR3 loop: CASSLEGQAYNEQFF. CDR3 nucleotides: TGTGCCAGCAGTTTAGAAGGGCAGGCCTACAATGAGCAGTTCTTC.

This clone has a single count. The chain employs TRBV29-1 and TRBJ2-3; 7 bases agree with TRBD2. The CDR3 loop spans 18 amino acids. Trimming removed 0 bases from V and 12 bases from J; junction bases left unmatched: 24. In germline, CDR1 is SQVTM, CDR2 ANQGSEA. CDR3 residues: CSVEDLVIRDYKMGVQYF. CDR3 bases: TGCAGCGTTGAAGACCTAGTAATTAGGGACTATAAAATGGGTGTTCAGTATTTT.

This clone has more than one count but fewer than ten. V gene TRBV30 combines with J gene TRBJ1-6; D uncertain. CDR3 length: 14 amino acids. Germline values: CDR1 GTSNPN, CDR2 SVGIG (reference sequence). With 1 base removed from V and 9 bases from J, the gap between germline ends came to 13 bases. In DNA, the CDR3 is TGTGCCTGGAGTGGGGGTATTACCGCTTCACCCCTCCACTTT. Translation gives CAWSGGITASPLHF.

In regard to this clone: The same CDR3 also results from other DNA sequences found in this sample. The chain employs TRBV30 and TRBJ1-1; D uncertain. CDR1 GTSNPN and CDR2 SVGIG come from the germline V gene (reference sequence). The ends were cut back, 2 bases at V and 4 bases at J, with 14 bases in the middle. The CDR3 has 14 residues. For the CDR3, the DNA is TGTGCCTGGAGTCTTGCAGGCTTGACCACTGAAGCTTTCTTT. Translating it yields CAWSLAGLTTEAFF.

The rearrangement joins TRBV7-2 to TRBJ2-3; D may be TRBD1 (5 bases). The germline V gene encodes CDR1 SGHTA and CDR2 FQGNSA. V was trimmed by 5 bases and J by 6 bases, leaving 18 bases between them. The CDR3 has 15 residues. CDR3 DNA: TGTGCCAGCAGCCAAAGCTGGGGCCAAGCGGATACGCAGTATTTT. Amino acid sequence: CASSQSWGQADTQYF.

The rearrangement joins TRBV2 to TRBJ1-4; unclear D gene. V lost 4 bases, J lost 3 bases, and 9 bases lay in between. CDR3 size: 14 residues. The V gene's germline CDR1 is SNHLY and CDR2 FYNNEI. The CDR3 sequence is CASSVTRSNEKLFF. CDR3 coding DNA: TGTGCCAGCAGTGTTACCAGGTCTAATGAAAAACTGTTTTTT.

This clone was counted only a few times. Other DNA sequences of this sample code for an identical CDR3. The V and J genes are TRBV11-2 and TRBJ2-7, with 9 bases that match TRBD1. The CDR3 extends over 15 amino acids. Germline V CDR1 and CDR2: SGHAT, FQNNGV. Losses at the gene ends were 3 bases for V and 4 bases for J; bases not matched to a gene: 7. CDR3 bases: TGTGCCAGCAGCTTGCAGACAGGGGGGGGTTACGAGCAGTACTTC. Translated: CASSLQTGGGYEQYF.

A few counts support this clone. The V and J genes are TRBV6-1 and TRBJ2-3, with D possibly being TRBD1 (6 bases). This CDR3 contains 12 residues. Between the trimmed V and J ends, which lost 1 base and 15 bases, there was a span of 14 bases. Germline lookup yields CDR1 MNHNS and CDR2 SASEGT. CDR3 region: CASSEEVRGTYF. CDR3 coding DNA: TGTGCCAGCAGTGAAGAAGTCCGAGGGACATATTTT.

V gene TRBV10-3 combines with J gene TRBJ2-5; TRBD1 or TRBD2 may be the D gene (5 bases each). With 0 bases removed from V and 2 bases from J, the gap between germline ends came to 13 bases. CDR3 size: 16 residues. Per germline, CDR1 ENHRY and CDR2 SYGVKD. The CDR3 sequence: CAISESGVLGQETQYF. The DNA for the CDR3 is TGTGCCATCAGTGAGTCGGGGGTTCTAGGACAAGAGACCCAGTACTTC.

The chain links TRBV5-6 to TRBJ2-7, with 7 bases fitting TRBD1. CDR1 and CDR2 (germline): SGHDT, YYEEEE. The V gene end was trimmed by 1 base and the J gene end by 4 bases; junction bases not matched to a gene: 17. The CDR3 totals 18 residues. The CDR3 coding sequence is TGTGCCAGCAGCTTGAACGACGCCGTCCGCGGCAGGGGGTACGAGCAGTACTTC. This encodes CASSLNDAVRGRGYEQYF. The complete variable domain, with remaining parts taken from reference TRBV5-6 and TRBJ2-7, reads DAGVTQSPTHLIKTRGQQVTLRCSPKSGHDTVSWYQQALGQGPQFIFQYYEEEERQRGNFPDRFSGHQFPNYSSELNVNALLLGDSALYLCASSLNDAVRGRGYEQYFGPGTRLTVT.

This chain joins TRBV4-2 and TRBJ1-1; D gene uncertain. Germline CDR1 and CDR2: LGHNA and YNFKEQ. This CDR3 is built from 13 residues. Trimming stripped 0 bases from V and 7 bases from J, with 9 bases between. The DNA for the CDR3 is TGTGCCAGCAGCCAAGATGCCGGGAATGAAGCTTTCTTT. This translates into CASSQDAGNEAFF.

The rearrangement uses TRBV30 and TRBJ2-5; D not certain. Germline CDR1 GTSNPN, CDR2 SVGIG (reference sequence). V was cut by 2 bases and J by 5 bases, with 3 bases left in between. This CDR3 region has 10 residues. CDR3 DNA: TGTGCCTGGAGTAGTGAGACCCAGTACTTC. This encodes CAWSSETQYF.

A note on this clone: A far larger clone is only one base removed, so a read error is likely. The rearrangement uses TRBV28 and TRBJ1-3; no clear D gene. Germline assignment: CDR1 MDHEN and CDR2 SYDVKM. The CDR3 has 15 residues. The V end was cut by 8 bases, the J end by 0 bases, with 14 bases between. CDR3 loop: CASAKEAISGNTIYF. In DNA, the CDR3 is TGTGCCAGCGCCAAGGAGGCGATCTCTGGAAACACCATATATTTT.